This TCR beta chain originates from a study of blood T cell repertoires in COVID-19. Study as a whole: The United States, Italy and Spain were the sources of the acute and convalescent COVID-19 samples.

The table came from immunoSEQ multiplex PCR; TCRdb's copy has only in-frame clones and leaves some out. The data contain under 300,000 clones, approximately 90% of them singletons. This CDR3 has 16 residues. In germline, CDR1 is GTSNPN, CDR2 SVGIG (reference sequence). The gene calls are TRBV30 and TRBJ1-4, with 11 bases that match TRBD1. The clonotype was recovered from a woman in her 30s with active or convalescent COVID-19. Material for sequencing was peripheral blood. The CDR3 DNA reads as TGTGCTCAGGGACAGGGGGTGAGCGGAGCTAATGAAAAACTGTTTTTT. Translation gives CAQGQGVSGANEKLFF.